The next 22 T cell receptor beta chains were all read from a single sample in a study of Graves' ophthalmopathy and Graves' hyperthyroidism. The TCR beta CDR3 regions underwent amplification from RNA transcripts. An opening RT-PCR round employed HTBI primers and preceded a second-round multiplex PCR. TCRdb redid the calling of the multiplex PCR reads with MiXCR, one entry per CDR3 protein. The table lists about 550,000 distinct CDR3 sequences, 35% to 40% of them singletons. Material: peripheral blood or thyroid tissue (not recorded which). The source is an adult man with Graves' hyperthyroidism.

The chain has TRBV5-6 and TRBJ1-6; D remains ambiguous. The CDR3 consists of 13 residues. V was cut by 5 bases and J by 7 bases, with 10 bases left in between. Germline V gene sequence: CDR1 SGHDT, CDR2 YYEEEE. CDR3 loop: CASRNGRNSPLHF. The CDR3 DNA follows: TGTGCCAGCAGAAACGGACGCAATTCACCCCTCCACTTT. Full variable domain (rest looked up from reference TRBV5-6 and TRBJ1-6): DAGVTQSPTHLIKTRGQQVTLRCSPKSGHDTVSWYQQALGQGPQFIFQYYEEEERQRGNFPDRFSGHQFPNYSSELNVNALLLGDSALYLCASRNGRNSPLHFGNGTRLTVT.

This clonotype was observed at least ten times. V gene TRBV5-4 combines with J gene TRBJ2-2, with D possibly called TRBD1 or TRBD2 (5 bases each). The CDR3 consists of 13 residues. V gave up 6 bases and J gave up 6 bases, with 12 bases separating them. Germline loops: CDR1 SGHNT, CDR2 YYREEE (reference sequence). The CDR3 DNA reads as TGTGCCAGCAAGTCTGGGGGTGCCGGGGAGCTGTTTTTT. This encodes CASKSGGAGELFF.

The CDR3 region has the DNA TGTGCCAGCAGCGGACCAGGGAGGGGTGAGCAGTTCTTC. Translating it yields CASSGPGRGEQFF. The chain joins TRBV7-3 to TRBJ2-5, with 7 positions matching TRBD2. TRBJ2-1 matches the DNA end more closely, so the J call is doubtful. The germline gives CDR1 SGHTA, CDR2 FQGTGA. The CDR3 sequence is 13 residues long.

There are a few counts of this clonotype. The V gene is TRBV7-9, the J gene TRBJ2-3; TRBD2 aligns across 8 bases. The V and J ends lost 7 bases and 0 bases, in that order; junction bases with no gene match: 3. The CDR3 loop spans 14 amino acids. The germline V gene encodes CDR1 SEHNR and CDR2 FQNEAQ (reference sequence). The CDR3 nucleotides read TGTGCCAGCATGCGGGGGGCTAGCACAGATACGCAGTATTTT. Translating it yields CASMRGASTDTQYF.

In its sample, this clonotype was seen many times. The chain has TRBV7-3 and TRBJ2-1; a possible D gene is TRBD2 (5 bases). V lost 5 bases and J 1 base, leaving 12 bases between the germline ends. This CDR3 region has 15 residues. CDR1 SGHTA and CDR2 FQGTGA come from the germline V gene. The CDR3 is CASSLSAGSYNEQFF. CDR3 coding DNA: TGTGCCAGCAGCCTATCCGCGGGTTCCTACAATGAGCAGTTCTTC.

This clonotype was detected many times. V and J are TRBV29-1 and TRBJ2-7; a weak D match, TRBD2 (5 bases). The CDR3 runs 12 residues. Germline-derived CDR1 and CDR2 are SQVTM and ANQGSEA. Deletions cut 7 bases from V and 3 bases from J, with 13 bases between. The CDR3 loop reads CSALGIHYEQYF. The CDR3 bases are TGCAGCGCCCTCGGGATCCACTACGAGCAGTACTTC.

This clonotype has a count of ten or more. The CDR3 nucleotides are TGCAGTGCCCCCACTAGCGGGGGACAAGAGACCCAGTACTTC. Its translation: CSAPTSGGQETQYF. The chain is built from TRBV20-1 and TRBJ2-5; 11 bases match TRBD2. V shed 6 bases, J shed 2 bases, and the junction held 5 bases outside the gene matches. Germline values: CDR1 DFQATT, CDR2 SNEGSKA (reference sequence). The CDR3 loop spans 14 amino acids.

This clonotype was found many times. The genes are TRBV20-1 and TRBJ1-6; D gene ambiguous. Trimming removed 4 bases at V and 0 bases at J, with 13 bases between. The CDR3 sequence is 16 residues long. Germline values: CDR1 DFQATT, CDR2 SNEGSKA (reference sequence). In DNA form, the CDR3 reads TGCAGTGCTAACCCCTCCTCGAGCTCCTATAATTCACCCCTCCACTTT. It encodes CSANPSSSSYNSPLHF.

This clonotype has more than one count but fewer than ten. The chain recombines TRBV4-2 with TRBJ2-7; the D is unclear. V lost 1 base to trimming and J lost 4 bases, with 14 bases between them. This CDR3 has 15 residues. Germline V lookup: CDR1 LGHNA, CDR2 YNFKEQ. CDR3 bases: TGTGCCAGCAGCCAAGGCCGGAACCCGAGATACGAGCAGTACTTC. It translates to CASSQGRNPRYEQYF.

The sample holds many counts of this clonotype. The chain recombines TRBV25-1 with TRBJ2-5; 8 nucleotides line up with TRBD1. Germline trimming cut 1 base from V and 5 bases from J; bases unmatched to any gene: 3. The CDR3 has 14 residues. Germline CDR1 MGHDK, CDR2 SYGVNS. CDR3 sequence reads: CASSESTGGETQYF. The CDR3 DNA reads as TGTGCCAGCAGTGAATCAACAGGGGGGGAGACCCAGTACTTC.

Comment on this clonotype: It is likely a read error, because the conserved phenylalanine at the end of the CDR3 is missing. The DNA is left out, because the CDR3 cannot be placed on it with certainty; the CDR3 is given as TCRdb lists it. The chain links TRBV7-9 to TRBJ2-5; TRBD1 is the table's D call, not checked against the DNA. Germline assignment: CDR1 SEHNR and CDR2 FQNEAQ (reference sequence). The CDR3 sequence runs 9 residues, both termini included. CDR3 residues: CASSSFSGT.

This clonotype appeared many times. The chain recombines TRBV12-3 or TRBV12-4 with TRBJ2-7; D not certain. This CDR3 is 12 amino acids long. Trimming removed 3 bases at V and 9 bases at J, with 12 bases between. The CDR3 protein is CASSFNSPGQYF. CDR3 nucleotides: TGTGCCAGCAGTTTCAATTCCCCCGGGCAGTACTTC.

The chain has TRBV7-2 and TRBJ2-1; no clear D. The CDR3 has 15 amino acids. CDR1 is SGHTA and CDR2 is FQGNSA in the germline V gene. V was shortened by 1 base and J by 2 bases, with 9 bases between the two germline ends. As DNA, the CDR3 is TGTGCCAGCAGCTTAGGTCCCGAGACCTACAATGAGCAGTTCTTC. Encoded protein: CASSLGPETYNEQFF.

There are many counts of this clonotype. The V call is TRBV7-8, the J call TRBJ2-7, with 8 nucleotides matching TRBD2. The germline gives CDR1 SGHVS, CDR2 FQNEAQ. The V gene end was trimmed by 4 bases and the J gene end by 2 bases; junction bases not matched to a gene: 13. This CDR3 region has 17 residues. CDR3 bases: TGTGCCAGCAGCTCACCCCTTAGCGGGAATGACCCCTACGAGCAGTACTTC. It translates to CASSSPLSGNDPYEQYF.

The CDR3 DNA is TGTGCCAGCAGGGGGGGAGGGGGTTTTAATTCACCCCTCCACTTT. Translated, it gives CASRGGGGFNSPLHF. This chain uses TRBV12-3 or TRBV12-4 with TRBJ1-6; perhaps TRBD1 as D (6 bases). CDR3 length equals 15 residues. V was trimmed by 6 bases and J by 6 bases, leaving 15 bases between them.

Regarding this clonotype: One junction end does not reproduce the germline sequence, and a read error may be involved. V is TRBV5-1 and J is TRBJ2-7; D is unclear. Germline V gene sequence: CDR1 SGHRS, CDR2 YFSETQ. CDR3 length: 14 amino acids. The CDR3 coding sequence is TGCGCCAGCAGCTTGGCCGCCGGTGCCTACGGGCAGTACTTC. Translating gives CASSLAAGAYGQYF. The entire variable domain, with the rest obtained from reference TRBV5-1 and TRBJ2-7, is as follows: KAGVTQTPRYLIKTRGQQVTLSCSPISGHRSVSWYQQTPGQGLQFLFEYFSETQRNKGNFPGRFSGRQFSNSRSEMNVSTLELGDSALYLCASSLAAGAYGQYFGPGTRLTVT.

Written as DNA, the CDR3 is TGTGCCAGCAGTGAAGGGGGCAGGGGGCTGGGCGAGCATTTT. Translation gives CASSEGGRGLGEHF. The V gene is TRBV2, the J gene TRBJ1-5, with 8 bases that match TRBD1. The length of the CDR3 is 14 residues. Germline V gene sequence: CDR1 SNHLY, CDR2 FYNNEI. The J segment lost 14 bases and the V segment lost 1 base, leaving 10 bases of the junction unmatched.

About this clonotype itself: Sequence at one end of the junction differs from germline and may be a read error. V usage is TRBV5-4 and J usage is TRBJ2-6; the D gene could be TRBD1 or TRBD2 (5 bases each). This CDR3 is built from 15 residues. Germline V CDR1 and CDR2: SGHNT, YYREEE (reference sequence). CDR3 protein: CASSLGGPGANVLNF. CDR3 bases: TGTGCCAGCAGCTTAGGAGGCCCTGGGGCCAACGTCCTGAATTTC.

As concerns this clonotype: The germline gene is not matched at one end of the junction; a read error may be the cause. The CDR3 sequence is CAISEFYATNEKLSF. In DNA, the CDR3 is TGTGCCATCAGTGAATTTTACGCAACTAATGAAAAACTGTCTTTT. V and J are TRBV10-3 and TRBJ1-4; D call uncertain. The CDR3 has 15 amino acids. CDR1 is ENHRY, CDR2 SYGVKD, per germline.

This clonotype was picked up many times. V and J are TRBV2 and TRBJ1-2; 8 positions agree with TRBD1. Germline V CDR1 and CDR2: SNHLY, FYNNEI. CDR3 length: 16 amino acids. V was pared by 5 bases and J by 4 bases, with 12 bases of the junction left unmatched. The CDR3 nucleotides are TGTGCCAGCAGTTACCCACGGGACAGGACCCTCTATGGCTACACCTTC. The encoded protein is CASSYPRDRTLYGYTF.

In its sample, this clonotype was seen many times. This chain connects TRBV20-1 to TRBJ1-5; weak D call: TRBD1 (6 bases). The V end lost 1 base, the J end lost 0 bases, and 13 bases lay between the germline ends. The CDR3 has 16 amino acids. Germline CDR1 DFQATT, CDR2 SNEGSKA (reference sequence). This CDR3 is CSARGPRTDSNQPQHF. The CDR3 DNA reads as TGCAGTGCTAGAGGCCCGAGGACAGATAGCAATCAGCCCCAGCATTTT.

This clonotype came up many times. V usage is TRBV10-2 and J usage is TRBJ1-1; TRBD1 might be the D (6 bases). This CDR3 region has 12 residues. The germline gives CDR1 WSHSY, CDR2 SAAADI. The V gene lost 8 bases and the J gene lost 7 bases, with 14 bases spanning the gap. The CDR3 coding sequence is TGCGCCAGCGAAGGACAGCTGAATGAAGCTTTCTTT. Protein: CASEGQLNEAFF.